The 5 T cell receptor beta chains listed next were all sequenced from one sample in a study of Tregs in tolerant kidney transplant recipients. The table came from immunoSEQ multiplex PCR; TCRdb's copy has only in-frame clones and leaves some out. This sample has some 56,000 clones, with around 93% found just once. Mixed chimerism was transient after nonmyeloablative marrow transplants from related graft donors. Sequenced material: CD8+ T cells from blood (PBMCs), taken 24 months after the transplant. These receptors were collected from a human patient who received a combined kidney and bone marrow transplant. Some T cells here may be from the graft donor.

The gene calls are TRBV7-9 and TRBJ2-5; 11 bases agree with TRBD2. Looked up from germline, CDR1 is SEHNR and CDR2 is FQNEAQ (reference sequence). J gave up 4 bases and V 4 bases, and 17 bases lay outside the gene matches. This CDR3 contains 19 residues. The CDR3 loop is CASSSWAAGLAVRGETQYF. The CDR3 DNA reads as TGTGCCAGCAGCTCCTGGGCGGCGGGACTAGCGGTAAGGGGAGAGACCCAGTACTTC.

The chain joins TRBV4-2 to TRBJ2-1, with a tentative D call TRBD1 (6 bases). Trimming took 5 bases from V and 8 from J, leaving 28 bases between them. The CDR3 totals 18 residues. CDR1 LGHNA and CDR2 YNFKEQ come from the germline V gene. The CDR3 DNA follows: TGTGCCAGCAGCTTGGGCGTGTTGGGCAGGGGCTTTTTGGATGAGCAGTTCTTC. This translates into CASSLGVLGRGFLDEQFF.

In this sample, this clone turned up once. The V call is TRBV27, the J call TRBJ1-2; 9 nucleotides align to TRBD1. From germline, CDR1 is MNHEY and CDR2 SMNVEV (reference sequence). CDR3 size: 11 residues. V lost 10 bases to trimming and J lost 6 bases; unmatched junction nucleotides: 3. CDR3 DNA sequence: TGTGCCACAGGACAGGGGAATGGCTACACCTTC. This encodes CATGQGNGYTF.

In this sample, this clone turned up once. Other DNA sequences from this sample encode an identical CDR3 as well. The chain recombines TRBV6-5 with TRBJ1-6; D is perhaps TRBD1 (5 bases). The CDR3 runs 14 residues. Germline lookup yields CDR1 MNHEY and CDR2 SVGAGI. V lost 2 bases and J lost 7, with 9 bases in between. In nucleotides, the CDR3 is TGTGCCAGCAGTTACGCAGGGCTCAATTCACCCCTCCACTTT. As protein: CASSYAGLNSPLHF.

The sample holds one count of this clone. The chain joins TRBV5-8 to TRBJ2-7; 10 bases are a match to TRBD1. Trimming removed 4 bases from V and 4 bases from J; junction bases left unmatched: 8. Germline V lookup: CDR1 SGHTS, CDR2 YDEGEE. The CDR3 sequence is 15 residues long. The CDR3 here is CASSLGTGEWYEQYF. DNA for the CDR3: TGTGCCAGCAGCCTGGGGACAGGGGAGTGGTACGAGCAGTACTTC.